What follows are 32 T cell receptor beta chains derived from one specimen sequenced in a study of cytomegalovirus exposure and HLA in healthy donors. TCRdb's copy holds only in-frame clones and misses some; the assay was immunoSEQ multiplex PCR. This repertoire shows about 160,000 clones, 75% to 90% found once; its top ten account for approximately 2.4%. The specimen was PBMCs. These receptor sequences come from a woman aged 18-29 years in good health and CMV-seronegative.

The genes are TRBV7-3 and TRBJ2-2, with TRBD2 as a possible D gene (6 bases). The V end lost 5 bases, the J end lost 4 bases, and 17 bases lay between the germline ends. The CDR3 has 16 residues. Germline assignment: CDR1 SGHTA and CDR2 FQGTGA. The CDR3 reads CASSPLGGTGTGELFF. DNA of the CDR3: TGTGCCAGCAGCCCCTTGGGCGGGACGGGCACCGGGGAGCTGTTTTTT.

This clone was counted between two and nine times. The chain uses TRBV29-1 and TRBJ1-2, with unresolved D. In germline, CDR1 is SQVTM, CDR2 ANQGSEA. Trimming pared 4 bases from V and 6 bases from J, leaving 12 bases between. The CDR3 is 12 residues long. For the CDR3, the DNA is TGCAGCGTTGGGCCACAGAGGGATGGCTACACCTTC. Encoded protein: CSVGPQRDGYTF.

The chain couples TRBV4-3 to TRBJ2-7; tentatively, D is TRBD1 (7 bases). The CDR3 is made up of 17 amino acids. Germline V gene sequence: CDR1 LGHNA, CDR2 YSLEER. V was shortened by 0 bases and J by 3 bases, with 18 bases between the two germline ends. CDR3 in amino acids: CASSQDLSQGGYYEQYF. The DNA of the CDR3 is TGCGCCAGCAGCCAAGATCTAAGCCAGGGGGGCTACTACGAGCAGTACTTC.

The gene calls are TRBV27 and TRBJ1-4; TRBD1 matches 7 bases. V trimming: 6 bases; J trimming: 3 bases; junction bases outside the gene matches: 10. The length of the CDR3 is 16 residues. Germline lookup yields CDR1 MNHEY and CDR2 SMNVEV (reference sequence). CDR3 coding DNA: TGTGCCAGCAGGAGACAGGGAGGAGGTTCTAATGAAAAACTGTTTTTT. As protein: CASRRQGGGSNEKLFF. Supplemented by reference TRBV27 and TRBJ1-4, the full variable domain reads EAQVTQNPRYLITVTGKKLTVTCSQNMNHEYMSWYRQDPGLGLRQIYYSMNVEVTDKGDVPEGYKVSRKEKRNFPLILESPSPNQTSLYFCASRRQGGGSNEKLFFGSGTQLSVL.

V and J are TRBV4-2 and TRBJ2-1; 10 bases line up with TRBD2. Germline V lookup: CDR1 LGHNA, CDR2 YNFKEQ. The CDR3 runs 17 residues. The V and J ends lost 0 bases and 9 bases, in that order; junction bases with no gene match: 11. In DNA form, the CDR3 reads TGTGCCAGCAGCCAAGACCCAGAGCGGGGGGGCCACGCTGAGCAGTTCTTC. Amino acids: CASSQDPERGGHAEQFF.

This clone was recorded a few times. For the CDR3, the DNA is TGTGCCATCAGCGAGGAACAGGGGGCGAACACTGAAGCTTTCTTT. It yields the protein CAISEEQGANTEAFF. The chain has TRBV10-3 and TRBJ1-1; 9 bases line up with TRBD1. Germline CDR1 ENHRY, CDR2 SYGVKD. The CDR3 runs to 15 residues. V shed 6 bases, J shed 1 base, and the junction held 6 bases outside the gene matches.

The chain employs TRBV19 and TRBJ1-4, with 8 bases fitting TRBD1. V lost 5 bases, J lost 1 base, and 0 bases stayed unmatched. This CDR3 is built from 14 residues. Germline V gives CDR1 LNHDA, CDR2 SQIVND (reference sequence). CDR3 sequence: CASSGQGTNEKLFF. CDR3 nucleotides: TGTGCCAGTAGTGGACAGGGAACTAATGAAAAACTGTTTTTT.

The chain employs TRBV2 and TRBJ1-5, with D maybe TRBD1 (6 bases). CDR1 SNHLY and CDR2 FYNNEI come from the germline V gene. The CDR3 runs 15 residues. V was cut by 6 bases and J by 7 bases, with 19 bases left in between. Here the CDR3 DNA reads TGTGCCAGCAGAGAGCGGACAGACCTACACCAGCCCCAGCATTTT. Protein product: CASRERTDLHQPQHF.

J is TRBJ1-5 and V is TRBV2; 8 nucleotides agree with TRBD1. The V segment lost 6 bases and the J segment 1 base; nucleotides outside the gene matches: 2. The CDR3 is made up of 14 amino acids. Germline V gives CDR1 SNHLY, CDR2 FYNNEI. The CDR3 is CASSPGGSNQPQHF. CDR3 nucleotide sequence: TGTGCCAGCAGCCCAGGGGGCAGCAATCAGCCCCAGCATTTT.

This chain connects TRBV7-2 to TRBJ1-1; D gene unclear. V shed 1 base and J shed 4 bases, with 19 bases lying between them. The CDR3 runs 17 residues. From germline, CDR1 is SGHTA and CDR2 FQGNSA. The CDR3 DNA reads as TGTGCCAGCAGCTTAGATGAGGGTAGTTGGTCGGCCACTGAAGCTTTCTTT. Protein sequence: CASSLDEGSWSATEAFF.

The rearrangement joins TRBV2 to TRBJ2-5; perhaps TRBD2 as D (5 bases). This CDR3 spans 17 amino acids. The germline V and J ends were trimmed by 4 bases and 1 base, with 19 bases remaining between them. Germline CDR1 reads SNHLY; CDR2 reads FYNNEI. The CDR3 loop reads CASSGLGLAAVQETQYF. The CDR3 DNA is TGTGCCAGCAGTGGCCTCGGACTCGCGGCGGTCCAAGAGACCCAGTACTTC.

The CDR3 bases are TGTGCCATCAGTGAGGGGAGCGGGAGAGGCGGAAACATTCAGTACTTC. This translates into CAISEGSGRGGNIQYF. The chain recombines TRBV10-3 with TRBJ2-4; 8 bases map to TRBD2. This CDR3 is built from 16 residues. V was pared by 2 bases and J by 6 bases, with 9 bases of the junction left unmatched. The V gene's germline CDR1 is ENHRY and CDR2 SYGVKD.

The genes are TRBV15 and TRBJ1-6, with TRBD1 matching over 7 bases. This CDR3 is built from 14 residues. Unmatched junction bases numbered 7, after V lost 0 bases and J lost 14 bases. Germline V lookup: CDR1 LNHNV, CDR2 YYDKDF (reference sequence). The chain's CDR3 is CATSRDSPRGSLHF. The CDR3 region has the DNA TGTGCCACCAGCAGAGACAGCCCCAGGGGGTCCCTCCACTTT.

CDR3: CARGGQGVGTDTQYF. Here the CDR3 DNA reads TGTGCCAGGGGCGGGCAAGGAGTGGGCACAGATACGCAGTATTTT. The chain combines TRBV2 with TRBJ2-3; D might be TRBD2 (5 bases). There are 15 residues in the CDR3. V was pared by 9 bases and J by 1 base, with 17 bases between. Germline V gene data show CDR1 as SNHLY and CDR2 as FYNNEI.

The count of this clone is one. CDR3 nucleotides: TGTGCCAGCAGCGTAGTGTTGAATCAGCGGGAGGGCATCGGGGAGCTGTTTTTT. Protein sequence: CASSVVLNQREGIGELFF. The V gene is TRBV9, the J gene TRBJ2-2; 10 bases match TRBD2. V shed 0 bases and J 7 bases; nucleotides not matched to a gene: 12. The germline CDR1 and CDR2 sequences are SGDLS and YYNGEE. This CDR3 has 18 amino acids.

The rearrangement links TRBV2 to TRBJ2-7, with TRBD1 as a possible D gene (6 bases). The V end was cut by 6 bases, the J end by 6 bases, with 15 bases between. Germline V gives CDR1 SNHLY, CDR2 FYNNEI. CDR3 length: 13 amino acids. The CDR3: CASRGEQGPEQYF. As DNA, the CDR3 is TGTGCCAGCAGGGGAGAACAGGGACCCGAGCAGTACTTC.

V gene TRBV5-1 combines with J gene TRBJ2-2; TRBD2 agrees at 8 bases. Trimming at V came to 0 bases and at J to 6 bases, leaving 1 base not matched to a gene. The CDR3 is made up of 14 amino acids. In germline, CDR1 is SGHRS, CDR2 YFSETQ. The CDR3 is CASSLVAGSGELFF. The CDR3 nucleotides are TGCGCCAGCAGCTTGGTAGCGGGATCCGGGGAGCTGTTTTTT. The full variable domain, with the rest looked up from reference TRBV5-1 and TRBJ2-2, is KAGVTQTPRYLIKTRGQQVTLSCSPISGHRSVSWYQQTPGQGLQFLFEYFSETQRNKGNFPGRFSGRQFSNSRSEMNVSTLELGDSALYLCASSLVAGSGELFFGEGSRLTVL.

The gene calls are TRBV5-4 and TRBJ1-6; 7 positions match TRBD1. The germline gives CDR1 SGHNT, CDR2 YYREEE (reference sequence). The V segment lost 5 bases and the J segment 7 bases; nucleotides outside the gene matches: 6. The CDR3 consists of 14 residues. The DNA for the CDR3 is TGTGCCAGCAGTTCCGGGACAGAGAATTCACCCCTCCACTTT. Translating gives CASSSGTENSPLHF.

The chain uses TRBV19 and TRBJ2-1, with D perhaps matching TRBD1 (6 bases). Per germline, CDR1 LNHDA and CDR2 SQIVND (reference sequence). V was clipped by 6 bases and J by 0 bases, with 24 bases between them. CDR3 size: 19 residues. Written as DNA, the CDR3 is TGTGCCAGTAGGGCCAGGGAACCAGGGGCTTTCAACTCCTACAATGAGCAGTTCTTC. It encodes CASRAREPGAFNSYNEQFF.

V is TRBV2 and J is TRBJ1-1; possible D gene TRBD1, 5 bases. Germline loops: CDR1 SNHLY, CDR2 FYNNEI. The CDR3 sequence is 15 residues long. V dropped 7 bases and J dropped 6 bases, with 21 bases sitting between them. The DNA of the CDR3 is TGTGCCAGCATCCAAGGGGACTTACCCTTGCCTGAAGCTTTCTTT. Its translation is CASIQGDLPLPEAFF.

The rearrangement uses TRBV5-6 and TRBJ1-1; no definite D call. The CDR3 sequence is 14 residues long. V was shortened by 7 bases and J by 4 bases, with 17 bases between the two germline ends. Germline V gene lookup returns CDR1 SGHDT and CDR2 YYEEEE. In DNA, the CDR3 is TGTGCCAGCGGAGGCCGTGGGTGGGGCACTGAAGCTTTCTTT. Encoded protein: CASGGRGWGTEAFF.

This clone was counted between two and nine times. The V and J genes are TRBV7-9 and TRBJ2-3; 8 bases match TRBD1. CDR1 and CDR2 (germline): SEHNR, FQNEAQ (reference sequence). V trimming: 10 bases; J trimming: 0 bases; junction bases outside the gene matches: 6. This CDR3 contains 14 residues. CDR3 sequence reads: CAIRGPSSTDTQYF. The CDR3 bases are TGTGCCATCAGGGGGCCCTCTAGCACAGATACGCAGTATTTT.

This chain links TRBV5-1 with TRBJ2-3; 9 bases map to TRBD2. This CDR3 region has 16 residues. V lost 0 bases to trimming and J lost 0 bases; unmatched junction nucleotides: 2. The germline V gene has CDR1 SGHRS and CDR2 YFSETQ. CDR3 sequence: CASSLVTSGSTDTQYF. CDR3 in DNA: TGCGCCAGCAGCTTGGTGACTAGCGGAAGCACAGATACGCAGTATTTT. Combining the CDR3 with reference TRBV5-1 and TRBJ2-3 gives the whole variable domain KAGVTQTPRYLIKTRGQQVTLSCSPISGHRSVSWYQQTPGQGLQFLFEYFSETQRNKGNFPGRFSGRQFSNSRSEMNVSTLELGDSALYLCASSLVTSGSTDTQYFGPGTRLTVL.

This clone was seen only a few times. This chain uses TRBV12-5 with TRBJ1-4, with D uncertain. The CDR3 runs to 13 residues. Germline-derived CDR1 and CDR2 are LGHNT and FRNRAP. V shed 1 base and J shed 5 bases, with 5 bases lying between them. The CDR3 sequence: CASGLGRNEKLFF. CDR3 coding DNA: TGTGCTAGTGGTTTGGGCAGGAATGAAAAACTGTTTTTT.

The chain couples TRBV4-1 to TRBJ2-3; maybe TRBD1 (7 bases). CDR3 size: 13 residues. Germline CDR1 reads MGHRA; CDR2 reads YSYEKL. Trimming took off 7 bases at V and 6 bases at J, with 14 bases between the two ends. The CDR3 loop reads CASTQGTYDTQYF. The CDR3 nucleotides read TGCGCCAGCACACAGGGGACTTATGATACGCAGTATTTT.

The chain couples TRBV6-1 to TRBJ2-7; 8 bases are a match to TRBD1. With V trimmed by 7 bases and J by 6 bases, 11 bases remained unmatched. The length of the CDR3 is 14 residues. Germline V gives CDR1 MNHNS, CDR2 SASEGT. CDR3 coding DNA: TGTGCCAGCACCCAAGGGGACAGGTTGTTCGAGCAGTACTTC. This sequence encodes CASTQGDRLFEQYF.

The chain employs TRBV2 and TRBJ1-1; TRBD1 agrees at 7 bases. Losses at the gene ends were 4 bases for V and 5 bases for J; bases not matched to a gene: 4. The CDR3 totals 13 residues. Germline CDR1 SNHLY, CDR2 FYNNEI. The CDR3 nucleotides read TGTGCCAGCAGTGGACAGGGAGGAACTGAAGCTTTCTTT. As protein: CASSGQGGTEAFF.

V and J are TRBV2 and TRBJ2-1, with a tentative D call TRBD2 (6 bases). V was shortened by 5 bases and J by 10 bases, with 12 bases between the two germline ends. This CDR3 region has 12 residues. Germline CDR1 SNHLY, CDR2 FYNNEI. The chain's CDR3 is CASSIGTQEQFF. CDR3 bases: TGTGCCAGCAGTATCGGGACTCAAGAGCAGTTCTTC.

The chain has TRBV9 and TRBJ2-7; 7 bases align to TRBD2. Germline values: CDR1 SGDLS, CDR2 YYNGEE. V was pared by 4 bases and J by 0 bases, with 10 bases of the junction left unmatched. The CDR3 totals 16 residues. The CDR3 nucleotides are TGTGCCAGCAGCCCCCAGGCGGGCGGGGGCTCCTACGAGCAGTACTTC. Encoded protein: CASSPQAGGGSYEQYF.

The genes are TRBV4-3 and TRBJ2-7; 7 nucleotides align to TRBD2. Germline V lookup: CDR1 LGHNA, CDR2 YSLEER. The CDR3 extends over 19 amino acids. Trimming removed 1 base from V and 0 bases from J; junction bases left unmatched: 15. The CDR3 DNA reads as TGCGCCAGCAGCCAAGCCCTAAAGAAACGCGGGAGACCCTCCTACGAGCAGTACTTC. Protein sequence: CASSQALKKRGRPSYEQYF.

This clone was detected only once. The chain joins TRBV7-6 to TRBJ1-6; D gene unclear. The CDR3 length is 14 residues. Germline V gives CDR1 SGHVS, CDR2 FNYEAQ. V was clipped by 3 bases and J by 6 bases, with 9 bases between them. The CDR3 loop is CASSLASLNSPLHF. The CDR3 DNA is TGTGCCAGCAGCTTGGCCTCCCTTAATTCACCCCTCCACTTT.

This chain uses TRBV29-1 with TRBJ1-1; the match to TRBD1 covers 11 bases. The germline V gene has CDR1 SQVTM and CDR2 ANQGSEA. This CDR3 has 13 amino acids. Trimming took 7 bases from V and 5 from J; bases not matched to a gene: 6. The CDR3 loop is CSDRTGGATEAFF. The CDR3 DNA follows: TGCAGCGATCGGACAGGGGGCGCAACTGAAGCTTTCTTT.